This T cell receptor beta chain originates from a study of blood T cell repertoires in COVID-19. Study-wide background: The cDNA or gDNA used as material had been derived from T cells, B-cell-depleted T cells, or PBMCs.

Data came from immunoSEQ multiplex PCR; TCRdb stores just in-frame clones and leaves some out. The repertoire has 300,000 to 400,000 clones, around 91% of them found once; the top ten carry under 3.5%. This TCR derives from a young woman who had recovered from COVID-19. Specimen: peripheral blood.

CDR3 bases: TGTGCCAGCAGCGGCCGAGCCATGGACAATGAGCAGTTCTTC. Amino acids: CASSGRAMDNEQFF. The chain links TRBV9 to TRBJ2-1; no reliable D call. The V end was cut by 3 bases, the J end by 5 bases, with 12 bases between. Germline V gives CDR1 SGDLS, CDR2 YYNGEE. This CDR3 spans 14 amino acids.